This entry lists 13 T cell receptor beta chains sequenced from one sample in a study of T cells in Graves' hyperthyroidism and ophthalmopathy. TCR beta CDR3 region amplification was performed from RNA transcripts. When the TCR CDR3 underwent first-round RT-PCR, the HTBI primer set was used. TCRdb re-called the multiplex PCR reads through MiXCR, storing one row per CDR3 protein. The sample holds a few hundred thousand distinct CDR3 sequences, approximately 14% seen once. Sequencing input: blood. These receptors were taken from a woman aged 25 to 45 with Graves' hyperthyroidism.

For this clonotype: A read error may produce the germline difference seen at one junction end. The chain uses TRBV20-1 and TRBJ1-1; TRBD1 might be the D (5 bases). The CDR3 contains 12 residues. Germline V gene lookup returns CDR1 DFQATT and CDR2 SNEGSKA (reference sequence). CDR3 DNA: TGCAGTGCTGGCGGGGGGTACACTGAAGCTCTCTTT. Protein: CSAGGGYTEALF.

This clonotype showed up just a few times. This chain joins TRBV7-9 and TRBJ1-4, with TRBD1 matching over 9 bases. V gave up 1 base and J gave up 5 bases; unmatched junction bases: 11. The CDR3 sequence is 18 residues long. In germline, CDR1 is SEHNR, CDR2 FQNEAQ (reference sequence). The CDR3 region is CASSLETGTGSLNEKLFF. In DNA form, the CDR3 reads TGTGCCAGCAGCTTAGAAACCGGGACAGGGTCTTTGAATGAAAAACTGTTTTTT.

As for this clonotype: No conserved phenylalanine or tryptophan is present at the end of the CDR3, so a read error is the likely explanation. The J gene is TRBJ2-2, the V gene TRBV12-3 or TRBV12-4; D not certain. V lost 6 bases, J lost 8 bases, and 16 bases lay in between. The CDR3 totals 14 residues. The CDR3 region is CASSQDRRSGELFY. As DNA, the CDR3 is TGTGCCAGCAGCCAGGATCGGCGAAGTGGGGAGCTGTTTTAT.

The chain joins TRBV20-1 to TRBJ2-1; 13 positions match TRBD2. The trim removed 3 bases at V and 2 bases at J, leaving 10 bases unmatched. CDR1 and CDR2 (germline): DFQATT, SNEGSKA (reference sequence). The CDR3 runs 18 residues. The CDR3 DNA reads TGCAGTGCTAGCCGTCCCGGGACTAGCGGGATTACCTACAATGAGCAGTTCTTC. This gives the protein CSASRPGTSGITYNEQFF.

This clonotype was seen ten or more times. The V call is TRBV27, the J call TRBJ2-1; either TRBD1 or TRBD2 may supply D (5 bases each). Germline CDR1 MNHEY, CDR2 SMNVEV (reference sequence). The CDR3 extends over 15 amino acids. With 4 bases removed from V and 10 bases from J, the gap between germline ends came to 20 bases. The CDR3: CASSWGRGGVGEQFF. DNA of the CDR3: TGTGCCAGCAGTTGGGGACGGGGTGGGGTTGGCGAGCAGTTCTTC.

The rearrangement links TRBV30 to TRBJ1-3; TRBD1 might be the D (6 bases). Trimming pared 5 bases from V and 0 bases from J, leaving 14 bases between. Germline V gene sequence: CDR1 GTSNPN, CDR2 SVGIG (reference sequence). This CDR3 comprises 15 residues. CDR3: CAWGDTFISGNTIYF. For the CDR3, the DNA is TGTGCCTGGGGGGACACCTTTATCTCTGGAAACACCATATATTTT. The full variable domain, completed using reference TRBV30 and TRBJ1-3, is SQTIHQWPATLVQPVGSPLSLECTVEGTSNPNLYWYRQAAGRGLQLLFYSVGIGQISSEVPQNLSASRPQDRQFILSSKKLLLSDSGFYLCAWGDTFISGNTIYFGEGSWLTVV.

V is TRBV27 and J is TRBJ2-5; no firm D call. Germline CDR1 reads MNHEY; CDR2 reads SMNVEV (reference sequence). The CDR3 covers 15 residues. With 1 base removed from V and 1 base from J, the gap between germline ends came to 10 bases. The CDR3 DNA follows: TGTGCCAGCAGTTTATTTCGCTCCAGCCAAGAGACCCAGTACTTC. Translating it yields CASSLFRSSQETQYF.

This clonotype was recorded at least ten times. The chain links TRBV7-3 to TRBJ2-1; D may be TRBD1 (6 bases). V lost 5 bases and J 4 bases, leaving 18 bases between the germline ends. The germline gives CDR1 SGHTA, CDR2 FQGTGA. This CDR3 spans 16 amino acids. The CDR3 protein is CASSPASGAFYNEQFF. The CDR3, as DNA: TGTGCCAGCAGCCCCGCCTCAGGGGCATTTTACAATGAGCAGTTCTTC.

This clonotype appeared many times. CDR3 DNA sequence: TGTGCCAGCAGCCGAAGGACTAGCGGCAACACAGATACGCAGTATTTT. This sequence encodes CASSRRTSGNTDTQYF. The V gene is TRBV14, the J gene TRBJ2-3, with TRBD2 identical over 10 bases. Germline CDR1 reads SGHDN; CDR2 reads FVKESK. The junction had 6 bases not matched to a gene; V was cut back by 4 bases and J by 2 bases. CDR3 length equals 16 residues. The variable domain in full, completed from reference TRBV14 and TRBJ2-3, reads EAGVTQFPSHSVIEKGQTVTLRCDPISGHDNLYWYRRVMGKEIKFLLHFVKESKQDESGMPNNRFLAERTGGTYSTLKVQPAELEDSGVYFCASSRRTSGNTDTQYFGPGTRLTVL.

This clonotype came up a few times. This chain connects TRBV5-1 to TRBJ2-7; TRBD2 matches at 14 bases. The CDR3 is 14 residues long. J was trimmed by 6 bases and V by 4 bases; bases with no gene match: 3. Germline V lookup: CDR1 SGHRS, CDR2 YFSETQ. This chain's CDR3 is CASSTGLAGGEQYF. CDR3 sequence (DNA): TGCGCCAGCAGCACCGGACTAGCGGGGGGCGAGCAGTACTTC.

This clonotype was recorded at least ten times. The rearrangement links TRBV5-1 to TRBJ1-2; D unresolved. Per the germline V gene, CDR1 is SGHRS and CDR2 is YFSETQ. Trimming stripped 0 bases from V and 7 bases from J, with 10 bases between. The CDR3 consists of 13 residues. The CDR3 DNA sequence: TGCGCCAGCAGCTTGGATGCCGGTCGTGGCTACACCTTC. Its translation is CASSLDAGRGYTF.

At least ten counts were recorded for this clonotype. This sequence joins TRBV7-2 and TRBJ2-3, with 7 nucleotides matching TRBD2. In germline, CDR1 is SGHTA, CDR2 FQGNSA. The V and J ends lost 2 bases and 3 bases, in that order; junction bases with no gene match: 5. The CDR3 totals 15 residues. DNA for the CDR3: TGTGCCAGCAGCTTACGGCTAGCGGAGACAGATACGCAGTATTTT. Its translation: CASSLRLAETDTQYF. The complete variable domain, with remaining parts taken from reference TRBV7-2 and TRBJ2-3, reads GAGVSQSPSNKVTEKGKDVELRCDPISGHTALYWYRQSLGQGLEFLIYFQGNSAPDKSGLPSDRFSAERTGGSVSTLTIQRTQQEDSAVYLCASSLRLAETDTQYFGPGTRLTVL.

V and J are TRBV20-1 and TRBJ2-6; no firm D call. CDR3 length: 14 residues. From germline, CDR1 is DFQATT and CDR2 SNEGSKA (reference sequence). Trimming cost V 0 bases and J 1 base, with 4 bases left between them. The chain's CDR3 is CSAREGSGANVLTF. The CDR3 DNA is TGCAGTGCTAGAGAAGGGTCTGGGGCCAACGTCCTGACTTTC.